This T cell receptor (beta chain) was identified during a study of CD8+CD57+ T cells in acquired aplastic anemia. Background on the study: Sorted CD4+ and CD8+ cells yielded DNA averaging approximately 3 ug.

All sequencing subjects had displayed CD8+CD57+ cell expansion on flow cytometry. A severe acquired aplastic anemia diagnosis applied to all patients. Study results and limitations: Patients and healthy controls showed no significant CD8+ Simpson's diversity difference. Common to patients and controls were roughly 30 CD8+ CDR3 sequences.

Germline V gene sequence: CDR1 SGDLS, CDR2 YYNGEE. V was trimmed by 2 bases and J by 13 bases, leaving 13 bases between them. The CDR3 sequence is 13 residues long. This clonotype was recorded many times. The antigen is undetermined. The TCR beta profiling, which covered VDJ combination and CDR3 sequence, was carried out using genomic DNA as the template. TCRdb re-called the reads with MiXCR, one entry per CDR3 protein. This repertoire shows 150,000 to 200,000 distinct CDR3 sequences, approximately 48% found once; its top ten account for about 1.8%. Material for sequencing was sorted CD4+, CD8+, or CD8+CD57+ T cells (not recorded which) from PBMCs. This receptor was identified in a human donor with aplastic anemia. The V gene is TRBV9, the J gene TRBJ1-6; no clear D gene. The DNA for the CDR3 is TGTGCCAGCAGCGTCGGTGACGCGGCGCCCCTCCACTTT. Protein: CASSVGDAAPLHF.